One TCR beta chain is described in this entry. Germline lookup yields CDR1 MRHNA and CDR2 SNTAGT. This CDR3 has 15 amino acids. After re-calling the 5' RACE reads, TCRdb lists one entry per CDR3 protein, DNA absent. The sample yields more than 300,000 distinct CDR3 sequences, of which the top ten take up just over 2.5%. This record comes from a study of monozygotic twins with inflammatory bowel disease. The receptor was isolated from a human donor with ulcerative colitis or Crohn's disease, or a healthy co-twin of an affected twin (not recorded which). V is TRBV6-4 and J is TRBJ2-1. The material sequenced was blood. The CDR3 protein is CASSELPDQKNEQFF.